Listed here is a single T cell receptor beta chain. What it recognizes is unknown. This sample is part of a study of cytomegalovirus exposure and HLA in healthy donors. Study findings and constraints: According to reports, the classifier identified cytomegalovirus status with high specificity and sensitivity. Clusters of TCRs from the first cohort tended to co-occur in the roughly 120 validation repertoires (as a later analysis found). TCR sequences were mostly rare, though some public TCRs occurred in many donors. The authors listed 180 or so TCR beta chains as cytomegalovirus-associated.

Clones were read by immunoSEQ multiplex PCR, and TCRdb kept only the in-frame ones, dropping some. Of 90,000 or so clones listed, 85% are singletons. The sample taken for sequencing was PBMCs. This TCR derives from a man in his late teens or twenties in good health and CMV-seropositive.

The DNA of the CDR3 is TGTGCCAGCAGCCAAGATCTCTGGAGGAACACTGAAGCTTTCTTT. Translated, it gives CASSQDLWRNTEAFF. This sequence joins TRBV4-2 and TRBJ1-1, with D unclear. Germline assignment: CDR1 LGHNA and CDR2 YNFKEQ. V lost 0 bases and J lost 1, with 9 bases in between. This CDR3 has 15 amino acids.